Included here is one TCR beta chain sequence, with context. The antigen it recognizes is unknown. Per-base quality was not reported, and no clone a single base away is much larger than it. The CDR3, from cysteine to phenylalanine, totals 13 residues. The entry retains the CDR3 DNA only, 39 bases that are in frame from base 1. CDR1 and CDR2, per the germline V gene (reference sequence), are GTSNPN and SVGIG. V sheds 2 bases and J sheds 10 bases, leaving 12 bases between their ends. The immunoSEQ Assay, a bias-controlled multiplex PCR, was used to amplify TCRbeta CDR3 regions from genomic DNA. Under the source paper's analysis protocol: The number of nucleated cells in each sample was estimated from the amplification of reference gene primers within the assay. To quantify the absolute abundance of each unique TCRbeta CDR3 rearrangement, sequence reads were collapsed and filtered. Productive Simpson clonality was computed per sample as the square root of Simpson's diversity index over productive rearrangements. TCRdb took over this immuneACCESS table, retaining in-frame rearrangements with V and J assigned. Such tables are incomplete; in checked studies, under half of the missing clones stem from an unresolved V gene, and the remainder is unexplained. V and J calls and clone size are copied from that table; D and trimming were computed from the DNA. The sample table shows under 350,000 clones, and more than 75% are seen once. The ten largest make up over 1% of the sample.

Collaborating institutions collected whole blood in K2EDTA tubes following their own protocols. For TCRbeta analysis, collaborator samples were shipped as frozen whole blood, as isolated PBMCs, or as DNA extracted from either sample type. The sample belongs to a study of blood T cell repertoires in COVID-19 (dated by TCRdb to between 2020 and 2021). Background for the entire study: Samples covering the acute and convalescent phases of COVID-19 were provided by collaborators in the United States, Italy and Spain. The repertoires were released in a freely available public database meant as a resource for research on the immune response to SARS-CoV-2. The sample metadata nearly always contained a de-identified subject ID, COVID-19 status, age in years and sex. Deeply sampled blood TCRbeta repertoires from subjects exposed to, actively infected with, or recovered from COVID-19 were included in the dataset. Where HLA class I and class II types were available, the types were taken from metadata supplied by the sample provider, not from assay-based typing. The material from the prospective study consisted of cDNA or gDNA derived from T cells, B-cell-depleted T cells, or PBMCs. Samples were obtained from the ongoing ImmuneRACE study (first 160 participants) and from 1,254 subjects provided by 6 global collaborators.

Paper-wide results and their limitations: How much clinical and demographic metadata was included differed by source and by participant, and the metadata was provided uncurated.

The V and J genes are TRBV30 and TRBJ1-6; the D segment cannot be called with confidence. This TCR came from an older man with acute or convalescent COVID-19. Sequences were obtained from peripheral blood. The DNA sequence is given as TGTGCCTGGAGTACGAAACAGCTCTCACCCCTCCACTTT. This translates into CAWSTKQLSPLHF.